This T cell receptor beta chain was found in a study of T cells after yellow fever vaccination. The wider study: Some fractions had low cell numbers, and these were prepared with SMART-Seq v4 Ultra Low Input. Broader study findings: Clones from primary vaccination mostly reappeared after the booster (around 96% CD4, approximately 88% CD8). Researchers report a weaker secondary response that nonetheless peaked faster, day 5 versus 15.

As regards this clonotype: What it binds is unknown.

V lost 8 bases to trimming and J lost 4 bases; unmatched junction nucleotides: 13. The CDR3 totals 15 residues. Germline V CDR1 and CDR2: MDHEN, SYDVKM. The 5'RACE template-switching step produced TCR cDNA and added a universal primer site and UMIs. TCRdb analysed the 5' RACE reads with MiXCR anew, one entry per CDR3 protein. The repertoire has around 590,000 distinct CDR3 sequences, approximately 13% of them found once; the top ten carry just under 15%. V is TRBV28 and J is TRBJ2-7; 8 bases line up with TRBD2. The sample here was PBMCs, taken on the day of the yellow fever booster vaccination. The clonotype originates from a man aged 25 to 45 who received the YFV17D yellow fever vaccine. CDR3 in amino acids: CASVSLRASGYEQYF. The DNA of the CDR3 is TGTGCCAGCGTGTCACTCCGGGCTAGCGGGTACGAGCAGTACTTC.